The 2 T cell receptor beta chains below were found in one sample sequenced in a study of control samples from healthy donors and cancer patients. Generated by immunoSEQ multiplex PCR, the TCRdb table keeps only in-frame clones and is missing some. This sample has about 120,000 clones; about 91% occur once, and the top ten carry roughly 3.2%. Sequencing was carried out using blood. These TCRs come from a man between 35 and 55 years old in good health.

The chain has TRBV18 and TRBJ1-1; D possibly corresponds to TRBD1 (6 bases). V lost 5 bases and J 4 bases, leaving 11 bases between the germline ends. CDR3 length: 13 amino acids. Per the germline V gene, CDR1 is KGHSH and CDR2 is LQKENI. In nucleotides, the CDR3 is TGTGCCAGCTCAGTGACAGGTACCACTGAAGCTTTCTTT. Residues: CASSVTGTTEAFF.

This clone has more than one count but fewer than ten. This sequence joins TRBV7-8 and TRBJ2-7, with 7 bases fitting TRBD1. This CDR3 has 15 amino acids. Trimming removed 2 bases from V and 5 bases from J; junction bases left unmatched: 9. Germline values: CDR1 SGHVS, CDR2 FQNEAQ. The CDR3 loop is CASSLSGTEVHEQYF. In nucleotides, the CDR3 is TGTGCCAGCAGCTTATCCGGGACAGAAGTTCACGAGCAGTACTTC. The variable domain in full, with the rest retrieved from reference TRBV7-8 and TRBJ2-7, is GAGVSQSPRYKVAKRGQDVALRCDPISGHVSLFWYQQALGQGPEFLTYFQNEAQLDKSGLPSDRFFAERPEGSVSTLKIQRTQQEDSAVYLCASSLSGTEVHEQYFGPGTRLTVT.